This TCR beta chain comes out of a study of T cells in Graves' hyperthyroidism and ophthalmopathy. Orbital computed tomography and thyroid ultrasound, together with serum TRAb and thyroxine and clinical symptoms, were used for diagnoses. This clonotype was seen repeatedly, ten times or more. Antigen: not known. What was amplified from RNA transcripts were TCR beta CDR3 regions. Using the HTBI primer set, a first-round RT-PCR was run on the TCR CDR3. Using its own MiXCR run on the multiplex PCR reads, TCRdb lists one record per CDR3 protein. The sample includes roughly 500,000 distinct CDR3 sequences, 46% seen only once; the top ten take roughly 45%. The V end lost 4 bases, the J end lost 7 bases, and 15 bases lay between the germline ends. The CDR3 spans 14 residues. Germline lookup yields CDR1 KGHDR and CDR2 SFDVKD. Study results and limitations: In blood, most of the thyroid clonotypes expanded above 0.001 were also present. The model made its ophthalmopathy prediction, and onset followed a median approximately 7 months later.

The sequenced sample consisted of peripheral blood or thyroid tissue (not recorded which). The genes are TRBV24-1 and TRBJ1-2; D not certain. The sequence was obtained from an adult woman with Graves' disease, either hyperthyroidism or ophthalmopathy (not recorded which). The CDR3 nucleotides read TGTGCCACCAGTGACCCCGCACTGAATGGTGGCTACACCTTC. Its protein product is CATSDPALNGGYTF.